Presented here are 3 T cell receptor beta chains from one specimen sequenced in a study of blood T cell repertoires in COVID-19 (dated by TCRdb to the early 2020s). Libraries were built with the immunoSEQ multiplex PCR assay. TCRdb's version of the immuneACCESS table is confined to in-frame rearrangements and falls short of the full clone set. An unresolved V gene accounts for under half of the shortfall where checked; the remainder is of unknown origin. The sample yields about 310,000 clones; roughly 91% were counted once. The leading ten clones occupy 1% of the sample. Sequencing was performed on peripheral blood. These receptors all stem from a man aged 50-59 years with active or convalescent COVID-19.

This clone has more than one count but fewer than ten. The V and J genes are TRBV18 and TRBJ2-5, with 10 bases that match TRBD2. J lost 2 bases, V lost 1 base, and 13 bases had no gene match. CDR1 and CDR2 (germline): KGHSH, LQKENI. This CDR3 comprises 19 residues. The CDR3 here is CASSPQWPTSGERQETQYF. The CDR3 nucleotides are TGTGCCAGCTCACCACAATGGCCTACTAGCGGGGAACGGCAAGAGACCCAGTACTTC.

CDR3 loop: CASSLPTGTGGISGNTIYF. The CDR3 bases are TGTGCCAGCAGCTTACCAACCGGGACAGGGGGTATCTCTGGAAACACCATATATTTT. The V gene is TRBV7-9, the J gene TRBJ1-3, with 11 bases fitting TRBD1. Germline V CDR1 and CDR2: SEHNR, FQNEAQ (reference sequence). CDR3 length: 19 residues. Germline trimming cut 2 bases from V and 0 bases from J; bases unmatched to any gene: 9.

This clone was detected once. The V gene is TRBV28, the J gene TRBJ1-6; D gene ambiguous. CDR3 length equals 16 residues. Germline CDR1 reads MDHEN; CDR2 reads SYDVKM. Trimming stripped 4 bases from V and 5 bases from J, with 15 bases between. CDR3 nucleotide sequence: TGTGCCAGCAGTTCGCCCGAGTTCGGGAATAATTCACCCCTCCACTTT. Amino acid sequence: CASSSPEFGNNSPLHF.